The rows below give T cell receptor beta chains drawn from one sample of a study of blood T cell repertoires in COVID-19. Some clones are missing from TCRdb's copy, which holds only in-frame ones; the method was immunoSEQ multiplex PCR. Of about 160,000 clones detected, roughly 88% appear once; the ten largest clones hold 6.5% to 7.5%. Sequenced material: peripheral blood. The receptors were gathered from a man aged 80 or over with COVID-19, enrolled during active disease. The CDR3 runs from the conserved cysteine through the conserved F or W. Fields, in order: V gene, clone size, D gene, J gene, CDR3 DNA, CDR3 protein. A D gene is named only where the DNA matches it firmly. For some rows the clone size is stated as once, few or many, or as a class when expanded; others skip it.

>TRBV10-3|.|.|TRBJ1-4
TGTGCCATCAGTGACTCTCCGATAGGACAGCTAAATGAAAAACTGTTTTTT
CAISDSPIGQLNEKLFF
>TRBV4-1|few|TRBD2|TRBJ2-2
TGCGCCAGCAGCCAAGTACTAGCGGGGGACAACACCGGGGAGCTGTTTTTT
CASSQVLAGDNTGELFF
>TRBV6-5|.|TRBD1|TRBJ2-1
TGTGCCAGCCGACAGGGCAAGGGGGAGCAGTTCTTC
CASRQGKGEQFF
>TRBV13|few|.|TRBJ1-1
TGTGCCAGCAGCTTAGGACAGGGCTTGAACACTGAAGCTTTCTTT
CASSLGQGLNTEAFF
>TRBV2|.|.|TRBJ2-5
TGTGCCAGCACATTCGTAACTAGTAAAGAGACCCAGTACTTC
CASTFVTSKETQYF
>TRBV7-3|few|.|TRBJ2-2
TGTGCCAGCAGCATTGACATCAACACCGGGGAGCTGTTTTTT
CASSIDINTGELFF
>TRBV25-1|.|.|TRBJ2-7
TGTGCCAGCAGTTCCCAATTCGGGAGCGAGCAGTACTTC
CASSSQFGSEQYF
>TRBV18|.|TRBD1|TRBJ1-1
TGTGCCAGCTCACCGCCAGGGGGCGCGGGGAACACTGAAGCTTTCTTT
CASSPPGGAGNTEAFF
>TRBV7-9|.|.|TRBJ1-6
TGTGCCAGCAGCTTGGGAGAGGGATATTCACCCCTCCACTTT
CASSLGEGYSPLHF
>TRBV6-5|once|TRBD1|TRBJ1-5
TGTGCCAGCAGCCGGACAGGTTATAGCAATCAGCCCCAGCATTTT
CASSRTGYSNQPQHF
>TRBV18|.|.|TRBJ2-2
TGTGCCAGCTCACAAGAACTTAGGCAGGAGAACACCGGGGAGCTGTTTTTT
CASSQELRQENTGELFF
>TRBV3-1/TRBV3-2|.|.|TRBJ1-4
TGTGCCAGCAGCCAAGATTCGGTGAATGAAAAACTGTTTTTT
CASSQDSVNEKLFF
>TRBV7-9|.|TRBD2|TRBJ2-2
TGTGCCAGCAGCTTCCGGACTAGCGGCACCGGGGAGCTGTTTTTT
CASSFRTSGTGELFF
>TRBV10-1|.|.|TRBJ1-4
TGCGCCAGCAGTCGGACCAGGGGTGAAAAACTGTTTTTT
CASSRTRGEKLFF
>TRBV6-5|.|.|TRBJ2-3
TGTGCCAGCGGTCAGGGGGGCAGGCCCACAGATACGCAGTATTTT
CASGQGGRPTDTQYF
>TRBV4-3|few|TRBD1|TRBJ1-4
TGCGCCAGCGGGGAGGACAGGGGGGACGAAAAACTGTTTTTT
CASGEDRGDEKLFF
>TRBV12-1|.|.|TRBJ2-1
TGTGCCAGCAGCCCGGGCCCGGGGGGCAATGAGCAGTTCTTC
CASSPGPGGNEQFF
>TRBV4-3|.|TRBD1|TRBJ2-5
TGCGCCAGCAGCCAAGATTACGGGACAGGGGGCCGAGAGACCCAGTACTTC
CASSQDYGTGGRETQYF
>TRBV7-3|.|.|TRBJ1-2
TGTGCCAGCAGCCGGGGGTTTGGGGATGGCTACACCTTC
CASSRGFGDGYTF
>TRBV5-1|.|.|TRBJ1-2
TGCGCCAGCAAAAAGGACAGATCTTCTAATGGCTACACCTTC
CASKKDRSSNGYTF
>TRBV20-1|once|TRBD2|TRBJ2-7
TGCAGTGCTAGTGGGCTAGCGGAAAGCTACGAGCAGTACTTC
CSASGLAESYEQYF
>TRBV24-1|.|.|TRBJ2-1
TGTGCCACCAGTGATCCACTGTCCATACGGCAGTTCTTC
CATSDPLSIRQFF
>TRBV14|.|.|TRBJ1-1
TGTGCCAGCGCTCGGGGGGGCAACACTGAAGCTTTCTTT
CASARGGNTEAFF
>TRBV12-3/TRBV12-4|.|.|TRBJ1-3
TGTGCCGGTCGACAGAGCTCTGGAAACACCATATATTTT
CAGRQSSGNTIYF
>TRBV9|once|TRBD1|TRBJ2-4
TGTGCCAGCAGCCGGGACAGGGGAAACATTCAGTACTTC
CASSRDRGNIQYF
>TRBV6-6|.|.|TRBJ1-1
TGTGCCAGCAGTTACGTAGCGGGTCGAACTGAAGCTTTCTTT
CASSYVAGRTEAFF
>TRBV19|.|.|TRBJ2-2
TGTGCCAGTCTCCCTTTCGCCGGTAACACCGGGGAGCTGTTTTTT
CASLPFAGNTGELFF
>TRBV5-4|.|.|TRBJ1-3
TGTGCCAGCAGCTTACAGGGAGGAAACACCATATATTTT
CASSLQGGNTIYF
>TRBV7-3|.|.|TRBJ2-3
TGTGCCAGCAGCCCCCGTGGGGGGGCCGCAGATACGCAGTATTTT
CASSPRGGAADTQYF
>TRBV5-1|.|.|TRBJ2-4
TGCGCCAGCAGCTTTAATAGGGGGAACATTCAGTACTTC
CASSFNRGNIQYF
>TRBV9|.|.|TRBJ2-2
TGTGCCAGCAGCTCCCCAGGGACCGGGGAGCTGTTTTTT
CASSSPGTGELFF
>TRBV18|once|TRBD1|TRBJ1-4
TGTGCCAGCTCACAGCCGGGACAGGTGCAAAAACTGTTTTTT
CASSQPGQVQKLFF
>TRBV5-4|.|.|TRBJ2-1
TGTGCCAGCAGCTTGGGAGGGGGCGGGGTCTACAATGAGCAGTTCTTC
CASSLGGGGVYNEQFF
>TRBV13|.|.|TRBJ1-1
TGTGCCAGCAGCTTAAAGGGGGGGTCTGAAGCTTTCTTT
CASSLKGGSEAFF
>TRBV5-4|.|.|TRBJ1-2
TGTGCCAGCAGCCCCGGCGGCCTCTATGGCTACACCTTC
CASSPGGLYGYTF
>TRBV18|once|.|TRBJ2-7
TGTGCCAGCTCACCACGGGGGGGCATCTACGAGCAGTACTTC
CASSPRGGIYEQYF
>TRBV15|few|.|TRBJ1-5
TGTGCCACCAGCAGAGTTCAGTCCAATCAGCCCCAGCATTTT
CATSRVQSNQPQHF
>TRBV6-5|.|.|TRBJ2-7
TGTGCCAGCAAACCACAGCCTTCAAACTCCTACGAGCAGTACTTC
CASKPQPSNSYEQYF
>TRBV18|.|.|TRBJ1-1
TGTGCCAGCTCACTACCCGGACTTTTCACTGAAGCTTTCTTT
CASSLPGLFTEAFF
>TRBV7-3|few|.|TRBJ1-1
TGTGCCAGCAGCTTAGATAGGAACACTGAAGCTTTCTTT
CASSLDRNTEAFF
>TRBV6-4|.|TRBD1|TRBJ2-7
TGTGCCAGCAGCGAACCTAAGACAGGGACGCACGAGCAGTACTTC
CASSEPKTGTHEQYF
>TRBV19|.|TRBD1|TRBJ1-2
TGTGCCAGTAGCTTAGACAGGGTAGGAGGCTACACCTTC
CASSLDRVGGYTF
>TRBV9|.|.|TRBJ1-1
TGTGCCAGCAGCGTAGTGAAGGGGTCGGGTCAGGCTTTCTTT
CASSVVKGSGQAFF
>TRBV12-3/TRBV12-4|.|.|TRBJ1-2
TGTGCCAGCAGCGGGGGGAGGGGCTATGGCTACACCTTC
CASSGGRGYGYTF
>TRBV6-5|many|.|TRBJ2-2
TGTGCCATACTCCTAATCTCAACCGGGGAGCTGTTTTTT
CAILLISTGELFF
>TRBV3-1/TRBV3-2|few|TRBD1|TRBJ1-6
TGTGCCAGCAGCCAAGGGGACAGGGGAGTAGGGAATTCACCCCTCCACTTT
CASSQGDRGVGNSPLHF
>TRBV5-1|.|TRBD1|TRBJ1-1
TGCGCCAGCAGCTCTGGACAGGGGAACACTGAAGCTTTCTTT
CASSSGQGNTEAFF
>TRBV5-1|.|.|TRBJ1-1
TGCGCCAGCAGCTTGGTACACGGAGTGAACACTGAAGCTTTCTTT
CASSLVHGVNTEAFF
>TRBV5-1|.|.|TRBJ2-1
TGCGCCAGCAACCCCGAGGGAGTGGATGAGCAGTTCTTC
CASNPEGVDEQFF
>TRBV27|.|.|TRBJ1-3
TGTGCCAGCAGTTTACGAGCCCCGGGGACAGGAAACACCATATATTTT
CASSLRAPGTGNTIYF
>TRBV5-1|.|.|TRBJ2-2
TGCGCCAGCAGCTTGGACAGGGTCGTCGGGGAGCTGTTTTTT
CASSLDRVVGELFF
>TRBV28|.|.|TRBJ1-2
TGTGCCAGCAGTTCACCCGGGCGGGGTGGCTATGGCTACACCTTC
CASSSPGRGGYGYTF
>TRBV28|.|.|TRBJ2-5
TGTGCCAGCAGTTTGGTCCCCCCTAGACAGATACAAGAGACCCAGTACTTC
CASSLVPPRQIQETQYF
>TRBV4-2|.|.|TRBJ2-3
TGTGCCAGCAGCCAAGTAGTCGAGGATACGCAGTATTTT
CASSQVVEDTQYF